This TCR beta chain was recorded in a study of blood T cell repertoires in COVID-19. For the study at large: In each case, the material was cDNA or gDNA derived from T cells, B-cell-depleted T cells, or PBMCs.

The study recruited people aged about 18 to 89 years across approximately 25 US areas. Germline V lookup: CDR1 SGHTA, CDR2 FQGTGA. The CDR3 sequence is 16 residues long. Trimming took off 5 bases at V and 1 base at J, with 18 bases between the two ends. Assay: immunoSEQ multiplex PCR; the TCRdb copy retains only in-frame clones and omits some. The sample includes a few hundred thousand clones, about 85% of them seen just once. This clone has only one observation. The specimen sequenced was PBMCs or T cells enriched from blood (not recorded which). The rearrangement joins TRBV7-3 to TRBJ2-7; no firm D call. This TCR came from a woman between 45 and 65 years old who had recovered from COVID-19. CDR3: CASSQIPGAISYEQYF. The CDR3 DNA reads as TGTGCCAGCAGCCAAATACCGGGTGCTATTTCCTACGAGCAGTACTTC.